This T cell receptor (beta chain) was recorded in a study of tumor-infiltrating lymphocytes in oesophageal squamous cell carcinoma. TCRdb ran MiXCR on the PCR reads and lists one entry per CDR3 protein. The sample yields under 20,000 distinct CDR3 sequences, approximately 49% seen once. This clonotype has a count of ten or more. Trimming stripped 2 bases from V and 4 bases from J, with 18 bases between. Germline V gene lookup returns CDR1 MNHEY and CDR2 SMNVEV (reference sequence). CDR3 size: 16 residues. The sequence derives from a female donor with esophageal squamous cell carcinoma. Sequencing was performed on esophageal tumor tissue. V and J are TRBV27 and TRBJ2-7, with D perhaps being TRBD1 or TRBD2 (6 bases each). The DNA for the CDR3 is TGTGCCAGCAGTTTACAGGGGACTGTGGTGCGGTACGAGCAGTACTTC. This codes for CASSLQGTVVRYEQYF.